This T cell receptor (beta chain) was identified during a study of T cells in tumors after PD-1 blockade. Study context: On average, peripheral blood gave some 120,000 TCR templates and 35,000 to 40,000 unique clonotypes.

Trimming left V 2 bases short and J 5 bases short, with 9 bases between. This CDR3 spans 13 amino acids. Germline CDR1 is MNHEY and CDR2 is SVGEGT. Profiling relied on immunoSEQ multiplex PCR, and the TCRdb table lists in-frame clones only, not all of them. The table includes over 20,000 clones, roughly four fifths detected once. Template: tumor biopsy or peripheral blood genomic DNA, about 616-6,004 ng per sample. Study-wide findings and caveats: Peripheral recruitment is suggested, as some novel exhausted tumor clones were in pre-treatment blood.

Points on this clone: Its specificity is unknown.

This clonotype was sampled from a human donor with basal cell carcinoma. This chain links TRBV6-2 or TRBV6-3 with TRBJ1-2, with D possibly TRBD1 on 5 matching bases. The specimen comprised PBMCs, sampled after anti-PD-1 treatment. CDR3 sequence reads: CASSYLGTYGYTF. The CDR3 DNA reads TGTGCCAGCAGTTACCTGGGGACTTATGGCTACACCTTC.